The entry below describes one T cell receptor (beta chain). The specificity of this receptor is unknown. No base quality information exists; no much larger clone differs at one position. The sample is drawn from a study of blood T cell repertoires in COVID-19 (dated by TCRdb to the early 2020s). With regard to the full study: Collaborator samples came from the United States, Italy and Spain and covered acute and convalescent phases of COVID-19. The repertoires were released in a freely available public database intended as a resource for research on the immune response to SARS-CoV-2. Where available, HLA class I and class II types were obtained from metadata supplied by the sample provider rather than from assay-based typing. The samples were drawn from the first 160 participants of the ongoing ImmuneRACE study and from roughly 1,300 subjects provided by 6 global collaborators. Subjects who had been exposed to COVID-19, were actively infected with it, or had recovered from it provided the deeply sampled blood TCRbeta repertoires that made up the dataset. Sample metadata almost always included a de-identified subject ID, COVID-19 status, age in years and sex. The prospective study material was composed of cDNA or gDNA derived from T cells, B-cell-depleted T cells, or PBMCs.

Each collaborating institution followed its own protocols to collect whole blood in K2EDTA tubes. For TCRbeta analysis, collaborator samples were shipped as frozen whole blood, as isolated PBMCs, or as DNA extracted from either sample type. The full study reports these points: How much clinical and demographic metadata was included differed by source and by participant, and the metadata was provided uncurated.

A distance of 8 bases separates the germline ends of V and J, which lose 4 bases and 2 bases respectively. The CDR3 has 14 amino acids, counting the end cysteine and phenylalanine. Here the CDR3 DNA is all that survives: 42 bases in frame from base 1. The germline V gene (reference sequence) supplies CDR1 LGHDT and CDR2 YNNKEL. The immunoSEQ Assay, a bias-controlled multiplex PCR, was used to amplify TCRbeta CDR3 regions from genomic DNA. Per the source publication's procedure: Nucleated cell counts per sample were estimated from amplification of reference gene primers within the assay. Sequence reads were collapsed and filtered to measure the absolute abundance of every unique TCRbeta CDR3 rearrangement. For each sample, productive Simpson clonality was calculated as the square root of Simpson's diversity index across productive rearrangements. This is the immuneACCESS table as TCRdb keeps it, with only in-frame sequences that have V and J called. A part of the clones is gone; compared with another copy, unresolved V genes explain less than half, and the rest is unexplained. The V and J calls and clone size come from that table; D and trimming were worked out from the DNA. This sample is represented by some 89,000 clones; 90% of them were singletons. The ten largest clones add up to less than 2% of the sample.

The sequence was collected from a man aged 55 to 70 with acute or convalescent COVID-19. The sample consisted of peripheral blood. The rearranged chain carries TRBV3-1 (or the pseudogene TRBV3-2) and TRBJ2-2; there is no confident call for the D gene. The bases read TGTGCCAGCAGCCCTCCGTTCAACACCGGGGAGCTGTTTTTT. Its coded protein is CASSPPFNTGELFF.